Listed here are 9 T cell receptor beta chains from one sample, sequenced in a study of blood T cell repertoires in COVID-19. The assay was immunoSEQ multiplex PCR, and TCRdb's table has in-frame clones only and misses some. This table holds 190,000 or so clones, around 85% found once. Source material: peripheral blood. The origin of the receptors is a woman aged 80 or older with acute or convalescent COVID-19.

This clone was observed a single time. The chain uses TRBV11-3 and TRBJ2-1; TRBD2 matches at 12 bases. Germline CDR1 is SGHNT and CDR2 is YENEEA. Unmatched junction bases numbered 11, after V lost 4 bases and J lost 7 bases. CDR3 length: 17 residues. This chain's CDR3 is CASSSQRLAGDANEQFF. The CDR3 coding sequence is TGTGCCAGCAGCTCTCAACGACTAGCGGGAGACGCTAATGAGCAGTTCTTC.

The V gene is TRBV5-6, the J gene TRBJ2-5; D uncertain. This CDR3 is 12 amino acids long. V was trimmed by 4 bases and J by 5 bases, leaving 9 bases between them. Germline CDR1 SGHDT, CDR2 YYEEEE. The CDR3 is CASSAARETQYF. The CDR3 bases are TGTGCCAGCAGCGCGGCACGCGAGACCCAGTACTTC.

The CDR3 spells CASSQQSSYNSPLHF. CDR3 in DNA: TGTGCCAGCAGCCAACAGAGCTCCTATAATTCACCCCTCCACTTT. The V and J genes are TRBV7-9 and TRBJ1-6; no firm D call. Trimming took 5 bases from V and 0 from J, leaving 8 bases between them. Germline CDR1 reads SEHNR; CDR2 reads FQNEAQ (reference sequence). This CDR3 comprises 15 residues.

The chain is built from TRBV19 and TRBJ2-2; D might be TRBD2 (8 bases). V gave up 6 bases and J gave up 7 bases, with 18 bases separating them. This CDR3 has 15 amino acids. The germline V gene encodes CDR1 LNHDA and CDR2 SQIVND (reference sequence). This CDR3 reads CASRVAGTVIGELFF. The CDR3 DNA reads as TGTGCCAGTAGAGTAGCGGGGACAGTTATCGGGGAGCTGTTTTTT.

This chain uses TRBV15 with TRBJ2-1; 8 bases align to TRBD1. The CDR3 length is 18 residues. J gave up 6 bases and V 0 bases, and 13 bases lay outside the gene matches. The V gene's germline CDR1 is LNHNV and CDR2 YYDKDF (reference sequence). CDR3: CATSRDPPGQVKLNEQFF. The CDR3, as DNA: TGTGCCACCAGCAGAGATCCACCGGGACAGGTAAAACTCAATGAGCAGTTCTTC.

V is TRBV5-1 and J is TRBJ2-3; TRBD2 might be the D (5 bases). From germline, CDR1 is SGHRS and CDR2 YFSETQ. V lost 0 bases, J lost 5 bases, and 13 bases lay in between. The CDR3 covers 15 residues. In nucleotides, the CDR3 is TGCGCCAGCAGCTTGGACGGATCCGGAGGAGATACGCAGTATTTT. Translating it yields CASSLDGSGGDTQYF.

The table lists this clone with a few counts. The chain combines TRBV11-2 with TRBJ1-1; D gene uncertain. Germline V gives CDR1 SGHAT, CDR2 FQNNGV. Trimming shortened V by 7 bases and J by 1 base, and 13 bases separated the two germline ends. The CDR3 consists of 14 residues. For the CDR3, the DNA is TGTGCCAGCACCAACTTGGGCCGGAACACTGAAGCTTTCTTT. Its protein product is CASTNLGRNTEAFF.

This clone has a single count. The chain uses TRBV27 and TRBJ2-6, with unresolved D. The germline CDR1 and CDR2 sequences are MNHEY and SMNVEV (reference sequence). V was cut by 6 bases and J by 4 bases, with 10 bases left in between. CDR3 length: 14 residues. CDR3 bases: TGTGCCAGCAGGCTTGCCGGGGGGGCCAACGTCCTGACTTTC. Translation: CASRLAGGANVLTF.

The V and J genes are TRBV3-1 (or the pseudogene TRBV3-2) and TRBJ2-1; TRBD1 aligns across 9 bases. Germline lookup yields CDR1 LGHDT and CDR2 YNNKEL (reference sequence). CDR3 length equals 15 residues. The V segment lost 2 bases and the J segment 4 bases; nucleotides outside the gene matches: 3. The CDR3 sequence: CASSQRDRVYNEQFF. DNA of the CDR3: TGTGCCAGCAGCCAACGGGACAGGGTTTACAATGAGCAGTTCTTC.